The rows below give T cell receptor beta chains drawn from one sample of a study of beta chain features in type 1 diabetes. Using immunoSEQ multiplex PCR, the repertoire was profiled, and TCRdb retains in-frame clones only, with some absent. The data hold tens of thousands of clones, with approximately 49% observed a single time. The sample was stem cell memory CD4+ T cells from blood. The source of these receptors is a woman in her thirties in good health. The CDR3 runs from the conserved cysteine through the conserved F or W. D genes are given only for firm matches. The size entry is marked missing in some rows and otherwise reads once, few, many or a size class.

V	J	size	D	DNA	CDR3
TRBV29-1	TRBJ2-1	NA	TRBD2	TGCAGCGTTGGGACTAGCTTTGAGCAGTTCTTC	CSVGTSFEQFF
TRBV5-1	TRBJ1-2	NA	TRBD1	TGCGCCAGCAGTTCGGGACAGGTTTACGGCTACACCTTC	CASSSGQVYGYTF
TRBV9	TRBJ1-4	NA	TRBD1	TGTGCCAGCAGCGACTCACTGGACAGGGATGAAAAACTGTTTTTT	CASSDSLDRDEKLFF
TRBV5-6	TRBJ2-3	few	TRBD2	TGTGCCTCCACCCTGGGAGGGGTTGGCGCAGATACGCAGTATTTT	CASTLGGVGADTQYF
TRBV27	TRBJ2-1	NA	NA	TGTGCCAGCAGTCGTTGGGAGGGGGGCGATGAGCAGTTCTTC	CASSRWEGGDEQFF
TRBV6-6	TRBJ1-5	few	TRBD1	TGTGCCAGCGTAAAACAGGGGGTCAATCAGCCCCAGCATTTT	CASVKQGVNQPQHF
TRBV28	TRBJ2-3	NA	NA	TGTGCCAGCAGTTCCCCCGGAGCCACAGATACGCAGTATTTT	CASSSPGATDTQYF
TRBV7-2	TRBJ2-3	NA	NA	TGTGCCAGCAGCTTATGGTCAGGGGTCACAGATACGCAGTATTTT	CASSLWSGVTDTQYF
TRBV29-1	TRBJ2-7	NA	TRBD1	TGCAGCACGATGGACAGGGGGTACGCCAACTCCTACGAGCAGTACTTC	CSTMDRGYANSYEQYF
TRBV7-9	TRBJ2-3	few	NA	TGTGCCAGCAGCTTCAGGGGCCGGACAGATACGCAGTATTTT	CASSFRGRTDTQYF
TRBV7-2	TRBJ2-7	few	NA	TGTGCCAGCAGCTTGGACTATGTTTACGAGCAGTACTTC	CASSLDYVYEQYF
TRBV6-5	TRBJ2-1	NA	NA	TGTGCCAGCAGGTTAGGGAGGTCAGGAGGGAATGAGCAGTTCTTC	CASRLGRSGGNEQFF
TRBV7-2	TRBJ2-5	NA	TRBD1	TGTGCCAGCAGCTTATTACAAGGGACAGGGGTAAAGACCCAGTACTTC	CASSLLQGTGVKTQYF